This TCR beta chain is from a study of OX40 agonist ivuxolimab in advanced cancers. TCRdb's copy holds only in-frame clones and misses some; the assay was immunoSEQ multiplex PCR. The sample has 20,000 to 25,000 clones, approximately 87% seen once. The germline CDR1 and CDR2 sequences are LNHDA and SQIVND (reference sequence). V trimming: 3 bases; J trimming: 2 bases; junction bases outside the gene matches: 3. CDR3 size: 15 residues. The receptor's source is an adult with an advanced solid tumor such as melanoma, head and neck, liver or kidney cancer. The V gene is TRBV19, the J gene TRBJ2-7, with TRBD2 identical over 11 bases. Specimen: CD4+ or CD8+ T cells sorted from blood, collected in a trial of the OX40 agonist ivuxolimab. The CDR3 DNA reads TGTGCCAGTAGTATGGCTAGCGGGGGGCCCTACGAGCAGTACTTC. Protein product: CASSMASGGPYEQYF.